Sequencing of this T cell receptor (beta chain) was carried out in a study of shared clonotypes between healthy human individuals (dated by TCRdb to 2020 to 2022). Notes on the research overall: A couple of women and three men aged 18 to 49 years were included in the cohort. For each donor, three plates each were used for CD4 naive and CD4 memory, two plates were used for CD8 naive, and one plate was used for CD8 memory. Different laboratories and diverse techniques were used to prepare libraries and sequence TCR repertoires, to increase sequencing depth and limit assay-specific biases. To estimate repertoire size and how much clonotypes are shared between individuals, the study performed deep sequencing of blood TCR repertoires from a few healthy adults. Leukapheresis yielded between about 0.94 and 8.9 billion PBMCs per donor.

Using the deep immunoSEQ assay, TCR CDR3 regions were amplified from genomic DNA by multiplex PCR. For each cell subset, the extracted genomic DNA was distributed evenly across all wells of several immunoSEQ 96-well plates, and each plate served as one replicate. Each replicate PCR for sorted subsets received around 200 ng genomic DNA, equal to about 30,000 T cell genomes. Purified libraries were quantified with a Qubit 3.0 fluorometer, sized on a Bioanalyzer 2100, and re-quantified with the KAPA Library Quantification kit. Every immunoSEQ 96-well plate was sequenced on a separate single-read 150-cycle Illumina NextSeq 550 flow cell. In the paper's pipeline: The immunoSEQ output contained only junctional sequences without quality scores, so filtering could not match that applied to full-length reads. To assign V/J genes and CDR3, sequences were annotated against IMGT germline references using PyIR, a Python wrapper for IgBLAST v1.9. Reads with weak V/J assignments (E-value above 1e-6), missing CDR3, stop codons, out-of-frame junctions, or ambiguous translated residues were removed. V3J clonotypes were defined by identical inferred V gene, J gene, and CDR3 amino acid sequence. To compute the percentage overlap between repertoires, the number of shared unique clonotypes was divided by the size of the smaller repertoire. RTK rarefaction, the Chao1 estimator, and Recon v2.1 estimates of unobserved clonotypes were used to assess repertoire richness. Generation probabilities for all TCRbeta clonotypes obtained by the gDNA method from a handful of donors were computed using OLGA. TCRdb retrieved this table from immuneACCESS and kept in-frame rearrangements only. Not all clones are present; in checked studies, unresolved V genes account for under half, and no reason is known for the remainder. Clonal size and the V and J genes are those of that table, whereas D and trimming came from the DNA. The sample table shows 630,000 or so clones, and 95% to 98% are seen once. Approximately 0.33% of the sample is in the top ten clones.

With respect to this clone: Its antigen remains unidentified. There are no base qualities to consult, and no much larger clone falls within one base.

Summary of the overall study and its limitations: Pairwise subsampling led to the expectation that sequencing depth would affect the degree of clonotype sharing among donors. When a handful of donors were compared, the shared fraction of clonotypes was around 5% for naive CD4, approximately 3.3% for naive CD8, roughly 2.3% for memory CD4, and 0.35% to 0.5% for memory CD8. Compared with non-shared clonotypes, clonotypes shared by all four sorted-subset donors had higher generation probabilities. Even with the large sequencing depth, rarefaction of the sorted-subset datasets indicated that sequencing was incomplete. Only blood was sampled, and tissue TCR repertoires likely differ from those in blood. Estimated clonotype richness was generally larger for naive than for memory subsets. Because the study included a small number of donors, the genetic and exposure-history diversity represented was limited.

CD8 naive samples were obtained by positive selection for CCR7 among CD45RO-negative cells, yielding a CD45RA+CCR7+ population from which TemRA cells were excluded. Donors were healthy HIV-negative adults with no recently reported acute infections or vaccinations. Every donor was a Caucasian adult living in Nashville, Tennessee, USA. Blood was obtained by leukapheresis, after which PBMCs were separated by Ficoll-Histopaque density gradient centrifugation and cryopreserved in liquid nitrogen vapor phase. Analytical flow cytometry was used to check the purity and quantity of every magnetically sorted T cell population. Genomic DNA was isolated from each sorted fraction and quantified by UV absorbance on a Nanodrop 2000c. The junction carries 22 bases between V and J, which are trimmed by 8 bases and 8 bases respectively. CDR1 and CDR2, looked up from the germline V gene, are MDHEN and SYDVKM. From the cysteine up to the phenylalanine, the CDR3 has a length of 15 residues. The DNA shown is the 45-base CDR3, in frame from base 1.

This TCR was sampled from a man aged 25-45 years in good health. Material for sequencing was naive CD8+ T cells sorted from blood. This sample's cell subset or site label indicates: CD45RA+CCR7+. The rearrangement combines TRBV28 with TRBJ2-1; a tentative D match to TRBD1 spans 5 bases. The CDR3 loop reads CASDIAAATGDEQFF. The DNA reads TGTGCCAGCGATATCGCCGCGGCCACAGGCGATGAGCAGTTCTTC.